The T cell receptor (beta chain) under discussion was sequenced for a study of early T cells in non-severe SARS-CoV-2 infection. General observations from the study: VDJdb-based matching was biased toward anti-spike CD8 responses and missed private and CD4 specificities.

This clonotype was detected ten times or more. Its antigen is currently unknown. The J segment lost 6 bases and the V segment lost 2 bases, leaving 7 bases of the junction unmatched. The CDR3 is 14 residues long. The germline V gene has CDR1 DFQATT and CDR2 SNEGSKA (reference sequence). cDNA molecules, individually, were tagged with unique molecular identifiers. TCRdb used MiXCR to reprocess the 5' RACE reads, holding one entry per CDR3 protein. The table records more than 65,000 distinct CDR3 sequences, around 13% of them present only once. This chain connects TRBV20-1 to TRBJ1-2; 9 bases line up with TRBD1. This TCR came from an adult who was a healthcare worker with PCR-confirmed SARS-CoV-2 infection or an uninfected control (not recorded which). The source material was whole blood. CDR3 DNA sequence: TGCAGTGCTAGATTATTGGGACAGGGTAATGGCTACACCTTC. This encodes CSARLLGQGNGYTF.